This T cell receptor beta chain stems from a study of T cell responses to AZD1222 COVID-19 vaccine. V lost 3 bases and J lost 7; bases outside the gene matches: 4. Germline V gene lookup returns CDR1 LNHNV and CDR2 YYDKDF (reference sequence). The CDR3 is 14 amino acids. TCRdb's table, derived via immunoSEQ multiplex PCR, lists solely in-frame clones and lacks some. The sample records roughly 160,000 clones, 94% being singletons. Specimen: peripheral blood, collected on day 0 of AZD1222 vaccination. The chain links TRBV15 to TRBJ1-5; 9 bases are a match to TRBD1. The source is an adult in good health. CDR3 sequence (DNA): TGTGCCACCAGCAGGGGACAGGGATGGCAGCCCCAGCATTTT. This translates into CATSRGQGWQPQHF.